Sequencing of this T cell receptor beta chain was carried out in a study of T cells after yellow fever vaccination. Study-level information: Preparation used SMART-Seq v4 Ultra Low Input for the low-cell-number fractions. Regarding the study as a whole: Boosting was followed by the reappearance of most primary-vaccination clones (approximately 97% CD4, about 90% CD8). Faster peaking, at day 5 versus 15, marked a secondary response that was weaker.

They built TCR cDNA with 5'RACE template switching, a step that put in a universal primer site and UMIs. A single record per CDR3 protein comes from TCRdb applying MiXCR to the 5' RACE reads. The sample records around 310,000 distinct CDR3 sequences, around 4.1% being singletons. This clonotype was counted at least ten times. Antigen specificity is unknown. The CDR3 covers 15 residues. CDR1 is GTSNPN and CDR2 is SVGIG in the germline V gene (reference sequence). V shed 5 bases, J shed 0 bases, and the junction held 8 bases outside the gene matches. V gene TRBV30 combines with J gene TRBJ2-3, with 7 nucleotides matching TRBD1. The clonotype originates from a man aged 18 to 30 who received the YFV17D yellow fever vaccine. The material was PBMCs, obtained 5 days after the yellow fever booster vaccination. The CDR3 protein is CAWEGTEASTDTQYF. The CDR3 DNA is TGTGCCTGGGAAGGGACAGAAGCTAGCACAGATACGCAGTATTTT. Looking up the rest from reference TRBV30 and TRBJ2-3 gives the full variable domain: SQTIHQWPATLVQPVGSPLSLECTVEGTSNPNLYWYRQAAGRGLQLLFYSVGIGQISSEVPQNLSASRPQDRQFILSSKKLLLSDSGFYLCAWEGTEASTDTQYFGPGTRLTVL.